This T cell receptor beta chain was recorded in a study of blood T cell repertoires in COVID-19. Study at large: Sites across the United States, Italy and Spain contributed samples from acute and convalescent COVID-19.

The table came from immunoSEQ multiplex PCR; TCRdb's copy has only in-frame clones and leaves some out. The table has under 300,000 clones, over 80% seen once. Germline V lookup: CDR1 SGDLS, CDR2 YYNGEE. V lost 4 bases and J lost 9; bases outside the gene matches: 6. This CDR3 region has 13 residues. V and J are TRBV9 and TRBJ2-1, with 8 bases that match TRBD2. This TCR came from a woman between 35 and 50 years old with acute or convalescent COVID-19. Sample: peripheral blood. In DNA, the CDR3 is TGTGCCAGCAGCCCCCCGGGACTAGGTGAGCAGTTCTTC. The encoded protein is CASSPPGLGEQFF.